These 27 T cell receptor beta chains were sequenced from one sample in a study of shared T cell receptors in the human thymus. Profiling relied on immunoSEQ multiplex PCR, and the TCRdb table lists in-frame clones only, not all of them. This table holds about 380,000 clones, about 95% found once. The sample taken for sequencing was thymocytes. These receptors came from a human donor.

The gene calls are TRBV19 and TRBJ1-3; 7 nucleotides agree with TRBD1. The ends lost 4 bases at V and 0 bases at J; junction bases unmatched: 15. The CDR3 contains 19 residues. Germline V CDR1 and CDR2: LNHDA, SQIVND (reference sequence). The CDR3 loop is CASSRNRGNFRLSGNTIYF. CDR3 nucleotide sequence: TGTGCCAGTAGTAGGAACAGGGGAAACTTTCGCCTCTCTGGAAACACCATATATTTT.

The CDR3 spells CATTPGQGAVVEQFF. DNA of the CDR3: TGTGCCACTACACCGGGACAGGGGGCCGTGGTTGAGCAGTTCTTC. V usage is TRBV2 and J usage is TRBJ2-1; 12 bases match TRBD1. The CDR3 runs to 15 residues. V was clipped by 10 bases and J by 9 bases; unmatched bases: 13. Germline CDR1 is SNHLY and CDR2 is FYNNEI.

V usage is TRBV4-3 and J usage is TRBJ2-7, with 13 bases fitting TRBD2. CDR3 length equals 16 residues. In germline, CDR1 is LGHNA, CDR2 YSLEER. J lost 3 bases, V lost 0 bases, and 2 bases had no gene match. CDR3: CASSQEGTSGNYEQYF. CDR3 DNA sequence: TGCGCCAGCAGCCAAGAAGGGACTAGCGGGAACTACGAGCAGTACTTC.

J is TRBJ2-3 and V is TRBV4-1; the D call may be TRBD1 or TRBD2 (5 bases each). V shed 11 bases and J shed 2 bases, with 20 bases lying between them. CDR1 is MGHRA, CDR2 YSYEKL, per germline. CDR3 length equals 15 residues. The CDR3 DNA reads as TGCGCCTCCGGCCAGGGACCAGCCCCCACAGATACGCAGTATTTT. Its translation: CASGQGPAPTDTQYF.

The gene calls are TRBV14 and TRBJ1-1, with D tentatively TRBD1 (5 bases). V lost 4 bases and J 2 bases, leaving 17 bases between the germline ends. The CDR3 sequence is 16 residues long. The germline V gene has CDR1 SGHDN and CDR2 FVKESK. This chain's CDR3 is CASSRGNQTGNTEAFF. In DNA form, the CDR3 reads TGTGCCAGCAGCCGCGGTAATCAAACAGGAAACACTGAAGCTTTCTTT.

V gene TRBV7-2 combines with J gene TRBJ2-1; D may be TRBD2 (6 bases). With 1 base removed from V and 5 bases from J, the gap between germline ends came to 15 bases. There are 16 residues in the CDR3. Germline V lookup: CDR1 SGHTA, CDR2 FQGNSA. CDR3 protein: CASSLGGLLLNNEQFF. In nucleotides, the CDR3 is TGTGCCAGCAGCTTAGGGGGACTTCTCCTTAACAATGAGCAGTTCTTC.

The rearrangement joins TRBV27 to TRBJ2-2; 8 bases agree with TRBD1. The CDR3 runs to 16 residues. V shed 4 bases and J 1 base; nucleotides not matched to a gene: 5. From germline, CDR1 is MNHEY and CDR2 SMNVEV (reference sequence). This CDR3 reads CASSYTGTGNTGELFF. The CDR3 bases are TGTGCCAGCAGTTATACCGGGACAGGGAACACCGGGGAGCTGTTTTTT.

The genes are TRBV10-2 and TRBJ2-5; no clear D. Germline CDR1 and CDR2: WSHSY and SAAADI. The CDR3 totals 14 residues. V dropped 5 bases and J dropped 2 bases, with 12 bases sitting between them. CDR3 loop: CASSWAQRQETQYF. The CDR3 coding sequence is TGCGCCAGCAGTTGGGCTCAGCGTCAAGAGACCCAGTACTTC.

This chain connects TRBV19 to TRBJ2-3; tentative D call: TRBD2 (6 bases). Germline CDR1 and CDR2: LNHDA and SQIVND (reference sequence). V shed 5 bases and J shed 4 bases, with 22 bases lying between them. There are 17 residues in the CDR3. CDR3 sequence: CASSPRRLDLIPDTQYF. The CDR3 DNA is TGTGCCAGTAGTCCCCGCCGACTAGATCTTATCCCAGATACGCAGTATTTT. The variable domain in full, completed from reference TRBV19 and TRBJ2-3, reads DGGITQSPKYLFRKEGQNVTLSCEQNLNHDAMYWYRQDPGQGLRLIYYSQIVNDFQKGDIAEGYSVSREKKESFPLTVTSAQKNPTAFYLCASSPRRLDLIPDTQYFGPGTRLTVL.

The rearrangement links TRBV4-2 to TRBJ2-5; 10 nucleotides agree with TRBD2. J gave up 5 bases and V 0 bases, and 9 bases lay outside the gene matches. The CDR3 runs 17 residues. Germline CDR1 LGHNA, CDR2 YNFKEQ. The CDR3 here is CASSQESEAGGMETQYF. The CDR3 nucleotides are TGTGCCAGCAGCCAAGAAAGTGAAGCGGGAGGGATGGAGACCCAGTACTTC.

The V gene is TRBV5-1, the J gene TRBJ2-3; D call uncertain. Between the trimmed V and J ends, which lost 4 bases and 6 bases, there was a span of 24 bases. The CDR3 sequence is 17 residues long. Germline assignment: CDR1 SGHRS and CDR2 YFSETQ. CDR3 DNA: TGCGCCAGCAGCCCGACGGTCTCGCGGTGGCACCACGATACGCAGTATTTT. This translates into CASSPTVSRWHHDTQYF.

The chain employs TRBV9 and TRBJ1-1; no definite D call. This CDR3 has 16 residues. Looked up from germline, CDR1 is SGDLS and CDR2 is YYNGEE. V was shortened by 0 bases and J by 0 bases, with 12 bases between the two germline ends. DNA for the CDR3: TGTGCCAGCAGCGTAGAGGGATTTGAGATGAACACTGAAGCTTTCTTT. Residues: CASSVEGFEMNTEAFF.

The rearrangement links TRBV6-4 to TRBJ2-1, with D perhaps matching TRBD2 (5 bases). The CDR3 extends over 15 amino acids. V was clipped by 2 bases and J by 7 bases, with 15 bases between them. Germline V CDR1 and CDR2: MRHNA, SNTAGT. CDR3 nucleotides: TGTGCCAGCAGTGACGTAAGAAATCAGCGGAATGAGCAGTTCTTC. Its protein is CASSDVRNQRNEQFF.

V gene TRBV10-3 combines with J gene TRBJ1-2; unclear D gene. V lost 7 bases and J lost 4, with 16 bases in between. The germline V gene has CDR1 ENHRY and CDR2 SYGVKD. The CDR3 has 14 residues. The CDR3 sequence is CAIMHLDPPYGYTF. The CDR3 DNA follows: TGTGCCATCATGCATTTGGACCCTCCCTATGGCTACACCTTC.

The chain is built from TRBV27 and TRBJ2-1, with D tentatively TRBD2 (6 bases). Trimming took 6 bases from V and 0 from J, leaving 12 bases between them. This CDR3 has 15 amino acids. Germline V lookup: CDR1 MNHEY, CDR2 SMNVEV (reference sequence). The CDR3 sequence is CASRTDGSSYNEQFF. DNA for the CDR3: TGTGCCAGCAGGACGGACGGGAGCTCCTACAATGAGCAGTTCTTC.

The V and J genes are TRBV4-1 and TRBJ2-5; D is undetermined. The CDR3 contains 16 residues. V was shortened by 4 bases and J by 4 bases, with 19 bases between the two germline ends. In germline, CDR1 is MGHRA, CDR2 YSYEKL. CDR3 sequence: CASSRYGSPLGETQYF. The CDR3 region has the DNA TGCGCCAGCAGCCGGTACGGATCGCCCCTGGGAGAGACCCAGTACTTC.

V is TRBV4-3 and J is TRBJ2-6; 9 bases are shared with TRBD1. The V gene's germline CDR1 is LGHNA and CDR2 YSLEER. The CDR3 is 18 amino acids. V shed 4 bases, J shed 0 bases, and the junction held 7 bases outside the gene matches. The CDR3, as DNA: TGCGCCAGCAGCCGACGGGACAGGGTGATCTCTGGGGCCAACGTCCTGACTTTC. Protein sequence: CASSRRDRVISGANVLTF.

The CDR3 region is CSVEFSQQGSYNEQFF. The CDR3 region has the DNA TGCAGCGTTGAATTCTCCCAACAGGGCTCCTACAATGAGCAGTTCTTC. The J gene is TRBJ2-1, the V gene TRBV29-1; tentative D call: TRBD1 (6 bases). This CDR3 comprises 16 residues. CDR1 is SQVTM, CDR2 ANQGSEA, per germline. V was pared by 2 bases and J by 0 bases, with 14 bases between.

Here the CDR3 reads CASNWGNEAFF. The CDR3 DNA is TGTGCCAGTAATTGGGGTAATGAAGCTTTCTTT. J is TRBJ1-1 and V is TRBV19, with no clear D. Trimming left V 7 bases short and J 7 bases short, with 10 bases between. The germline gives CDR1 LNHDA, CDR2 SQIVND (reference sequence). CDR3 length: 11 amino acids.

The chain couples TRBV25-1 to TRBJ2-1; D might be TRBD1 (6 bases). The CDR3 runs to 15 residues. Trimming removed 3 bases from V and 1 base from J, with 10 bases in between. The V gene's germline CDR1 is MGHDK and CDR2 SYGVNS. CDR3 protein: CASSDPQGSYNEQFF. The DNA of the CDR3 is TGTGCCAGCAGTGACCCACAGGGATCCTACAATGAGCAGTTCTTC.

The CDR3 DNA reads as TGTGCCAGCAGAGAACAGGGGGAATGGACCGGGGAGCTGTTTTTT. It yields the protein CASREQGEWTGELFF. The chain combines TRBV6-4 with TRBJ2-2; 8 bases match TRBD1. Losses at the gene ends were 6 bases for V and 5 bases for J; bases not matched to a gene: 8. The germline V gene encodes CDR1 MRHNA and CDR2 SNTAGT. The length of the CDR3 is 15 residues.

The V and J genes are TRBV27 and TRBJ1-1; 8 bases agree with TRBD1. This CDR3 has 14 residues. From germline, CDR1 is MNHEY and CDR2 SMNVEV (reference sequence). Trimming at V came to 4 bases and at J to 4 bases, leaving 5 bases not matched to a gene. Here the CDR3 reads CASSWTGSATEAFF. The DNA of the CDR3 is TGTGCCAGCAGTTGGACAGGGTCGGCCACTGAAGCTTTCTTT.

The V and J genes are TRBV28 and TRBJ1-4; D gene ambiguous. Trimming took 3 bases from V and 2 from J, leaving 16 bases between them. The CDR3 runs 17 residues. The germline V gene encodes CDR1 MDHEN and CDR2 SYDVKM. CDR3 coding DNA: TGTGCCAGCAGTTTGATGGGCCCCGAGGCCACTAATGAAAAACTGTTTTTT. It encodes CASSLMGPEATNEKLFF. The variable domain in full, completed from reference TRBV28 and TRBJ1-4, reads DVKVTQSSRYLVKRTGEKVFLECVQDMDHENMFWYRQDPGLGLRLIYFSYDVKMKEKGDIPEGYSVSREKKERFSLILESASTNQTSMYLCASSLMGPEATNEKLFFGSGTQLSVL.

The V gene is TRBV18, the J gene TRBJ1-1, with a tentative D call TRBD1 (6 bases). This CDR3 is 18 amino acids long. V gave up 1 base and J gave up 2 bases, with 20 bases separating them. Germline loops: CDR1 KGHSH, CDR2 LQKENI. The CDR3, as DNA: TGTGCCAGCTCACCACGTGGGGGCAAGGGATACGGTAACACTGAAGCTTTCTTT. Its translation: CASSPRGGKGYGNTEAFF.

The chain has TRBV10-1 and TRBJ2-7, with D unresolved. Germline CDR1 and CDR2: WNHNN and SYGVQD (reference sequence). Between the trimmed V and J ends, which lost 6 bases and 6 bases, there was a span of 18 bases. The CDR3 totals 14 residues. The CDR3 DNA reads as TGCGCCAGCAGCCCCCCTATCAAGTTGCGCGAGCAGTACTTC. It translates to CASSPPIKLREQYF.

About this clone itself: The junction departs from the called germline gene at one end, perhaps through a read error. The chain is built from TRBV28 and TRBJ2-2; D is undetermined. Germline CDR1 MDHEN, CDR2 SYDVKM. The CDR3 consists of 13 residues. CDR3 region: CASSLGNSGELFF. The CDR3 nucleotides read TGTGCCAGCAGTTTAGGGAACTCCGGGGAGCTGTTTTTT.

The chain is built from TRBV28 and TRBJ2-7, with a weak D call TRBD1 (5 bases). The CDR3 length is 13 residues. Per the germline V gene, CDR1 is MDHEN and CDR2 is SYDVKM. V was clipped by 4 bases and J by 2 bases, with 9 bases between them. The CDR3 protein is CASSWGTAYEQYF. In DNA form, the CDR3 reads TGTGCCAGCAGTTGGGGCACCGCCTACGAGCAGTACTTC.